This T cell receptor beta chain comes out of a study of T cell responses to AZD1222 COVID-19 vaccine. In the case of this clone: The antigen is not known.

Per the germline V gene, CDR1 is LNHDA and CDR2 is SQIVND (reference sequence). This CDR3 contains 13 residues. V lost 6 bases, J lost 6 bases, and 14 bases lay in between. Produced via immunoSEQ multiplex PCR; TCRdb's table is partial and in-frame only. Among 85,000 to 90,000 clones listed, 88% were seen once. Whole-study results and caveats: Scientists sampled the repertoires only once the peak T cell response had passed.

This TCR derives from an adult in good health. This specimen was peripheral blood, taken on day 0 of MenACWY control vaccination. The chain joins TRBV19 to TRBJ1-2; D might be TRBD1 (6 bases). The CDR3 spells CASSRNRDNGYTF. DNA for the CDR3: TGTGCCAGTAGCCGAAACCGGGACAATGGCTACACCTTC.